This T cell receptor (beta chain) was recorded in a study of blood T cell repertoires in COVID-19. Under the authors' procedure: Reference gene primer amplification gave estimated nucleated cell counts. Sequenced by immunoSEQ multiplex PCR; TCRdb stores in-frame clones only, minus some. For V, J and clone size, that table is used; D and trimming come from the DNA. This table has about 190,000 clones, 83% appearing once. The CDR3 contains 15 residues. CDR1 and CDR2 from the germline V gene are MNHEY and SVGAGI. The germline V and J ends were trimmed by 10 bases and 1 base, with 19 bases remaining between them.

This sequence was found in a middle-aged woman with acute or convalescent COVID-19. The genes are TRBV6-5 and TRBJ1-1; weak D call: TRBD1 (6 bases). The sample taken for sequencing was peripheral blood. Here the CDR3 reads CAITTGGAWNTEAFF. DNA of the CDR3: TGTGCCATCACAACGGGGGGCGCCTGGAACACTGAAGCTTTCTTT.